The 24 T cell receptor beta chains reported below all come from one sample, sequenced in a study of technical replicates of blood from a handful of donors. TCRdb's table, derived via immunoSEQ multiplex PCR, lists solely in-frame clones and lacks some. The data hold 74,000 or so clones, with 90% to 97% observed a single time. The sequenced sample was T cells isolated from PBMCs. The origin of the receptors is a human donor in good health.

The genes are TRBV6-5 and TRBJ2-7; D may be TRBD2 (5 bases). Trimming removed 10 bases from V and 0 bases from J, with 10 bases in between. The CDR3 length is 12 residues. Germline-derived CDR1 and CDR2 are MNHEY and SVGAGI. The CDR3 DNA reads as TGTGCCACCTCGGGGAGCTCCTACGAGCAGTACTTC. Translated: CATSGSSYEQYF.

The chain employs TRBV5-6 and TRBJ1-2; TRBD1 is a possible D gene (6 bases). Trimming left V 1 base short and J 6 bases short, with 19 bases between. The CDR3 sequence is 16 residues long. Germline V gene data show CDR1 as SGHDT and CDR2 as YYEEEE. CDR3 sequence (DNA): TGTGCCAGCAGCTTGCGGCAGGGGAGTTGGCGCAATGGCTACACCTTC. This sequence encodes CASSLRQGSWRNGYTF.

This chain joins TRBV7-8 and TRBJ2-3, with a tentative D call TRBD1 (6 bases). Trimming removed 5 bases at V and 6 bases at J, with 18 bases between. The CDR3 totals 15 residues. Germline lookup yields CDR1 SGHVS and CDR2 FQNEAQ. This CDR3 reads CASSPWDTVLDTQYF. CDR3 DNA: TGTGCCAGCAGCCCTTGGGACACGGTTCTGGATACGCAGTATTTT.

This sequence joins TRBV5-8 and TRBJ1-2; D not resolved. V lost 1 base and J lost 6, with 13 bases in between. The V gene's germline CDR1 is SGHTS and CDR2 YDEGEE. The CDR3 extends over 14 amino acids. This chain's CDR3 is CASSLPSAGHGYTF. The CDR3 coding sequence is TGTGCCAGCAGCTTGCCCTCAGCGGGCCATGGCTACACCTTC.

This chain uses TRBV7-2 with TRBJ2-1; TRBD2 aligns across 8 bases. CDR1 is SGHTA, CDR2 FQGNSA, per germline. The CDR3 is made up of 14 amino acids. V was pared by 1 base and J by 12 bases, with 8 bases of the junction left unmatched. The CDR3 sequence: CASSLGGSGMVQFF. DNA for the CDR3: TGTGCCAGCAGCTTAGGTGGTAGCGGGATGGTGCAGTTCTTC. The full variable domain, rest sourced from reference TRBV7-2 and TRBJ2-1, is GAGVSQSPSNKVTEKGKDVELRCDPISGHTALYWYRQSLGQGLEFLIYFQGNSAPDKSGLPSDRFSAERTGGSVSTLTIQRTQQEDSAVYLCASSLGGSGMVQFFGPGTRLTVL.

V gene TRBV27 combines with J gene TRBJ2-7; unclear D gene. CDR1 and CDR2 from the germline V gene are MNHEY and SMNVEV (reference sequence). Trimming removed 8 bases from V and 5 bases from J, with 10 bases in between. This CDR3 has 11 residues. The CDR3, as DNA: TGTGCCAGCGGTCACCAGGACGAGCAGTACTTC. Its translation is CASGHQDEQYF.

Concerning this clone itself: The junction does not match germline at one end; this may be a read error. V gene TRBV15 combines with J gene TRBJ2-2; the match to TRBD1 covers 9 bases. The CDR3 extends over 17 amino acids. Germline lookup yields CDR1 LNHNV and CDR2 YYDKDF (reference sequence). The CDR3 here is CATSREYRGLDTGELFF. CDR3 nucleotide sequence: TGTGCCACCAGTAGAGAGTACAGGGGGCTCGACACCGGGGAGCTGTTTTTT.

J is TRBJ2-1 and V is TRBV4-1; D gene unclear. Germline-derived CDR1 and CDR2 are MGHRA and YSYEKL. Trimming removed 7 bases from V and 0 bases from J, with 7 bases in between. CDR3 length: 13 amino acids. CDR3 sequence (DNA): TGCGCCAGCACGATGAGCTCCTACAATGAGCAGTTCTTC. Translation: CASTMSSYNEQFF.

V usage is TRBV18 and J usage is TRBJ1-1; 7 nucleotides agree with TRBD1. J was trimmed by 4 bases and V by 6 bases; bases with no gene match: 8. The germline V gene has CDR1 KGHSH and CDR2 LQKENI. CDR3 length: 14 residues. CDR3 protein: CASSPTGTSTEAFF. CDR3 nucleotide sequence: TGTGCCAGCTCCCCGACAGGGACTAGCACTGAAGCTTTCTTT.

The genes are TRBV6-1 and TRBJ2-7, with TRBD1 matching 8 bases. The V and J ends lost 0 bases and 0 bases, in that order; junction bases with no gene match: 4. The CDR3 length is 16 residues. Germline V gives CDR1 MNHNS, CDR2 SASEGT. The CDR3 is CASSEAGQGPSYEQYF. The CDR3 DNA sequence: TGTGCCAGCAGTGAAGCCGGACAGGGACCCTCCTACGAGCAGTACTTC.

This chain joins TRBV27 and TRBJ1-4; D remains unclear. The CDR3 covers 15 residues. Trimming removed 6 bases from V and 6 bases from J, with 17 bases in between. CDR1 is MNHEY, CDR2 SMNVEV, per germline (reference sequence). The DNA for the CDR3 is TGTGCCAGCAGCCGGCTGGAGGTTTCGGATGAAAAACTGTTTTTT. Translation: CASSRLEVSDEKLFF.

The chain uses TRBV29-1 and TRBJ1-3, with a weak D call TRBD1 (6 bases). V was trimmed by 1 base and J by 0 bases, leaving 16 bases between them. The CDR3 length is 17 residues. Germline assignment: CDR1 SQVTM and CDR2 ANQGSEA. The DNA of the CDR3 is TGCAGCGTTGAAGCCCTGACAGGACCTTCCTCTGGAAACACCATATATTTT. Amino acid sequence: CSVEALTGPSSGNTIYF.

This clone was recorded many times. The rearrangement uses TRBV6-5 and TRBJ1-3; unclear D gene. Per the germline V gene, CDR1 is MNHEY and CDR2 is SVGAGI. V was clipped by 2 bases and J by 4 bases, with 9 bases between them. The length of the CDR3 is 14 residues. The CDR3 is CASSYGLRGNTIYF. DNA for the CDR3: TGTGCCAGCAGTTACGGACTGCGGGGAAACACCATATATTTT.

The V gene is TRBV6-1, the J gene TRBJ1-1, with 9 nucleotides matching TRBD1. CDR3 length equals 15 residues. CDR1 is MNHNS, CDR2 SASEGT, per germline. Losses at the gene ends were 6 bases for V and 1 base for J; bases not matched to a gene: 6. The CDR3: CASRGQGSTNTEAFF. Written as DNA, the CDR3 is TGTGCCAGCAGAGGACAGGGGTCGACGAACACTGAAGCTTTCTTT.

J is TRBJ2-6 and V is TRBV2; D unclear. Germline loops: CDR1 SNHLY, CDR2 FYNNEI. This CDR3 spans 15 amino acids. Deletions cut 3 bases from V and 0 bases from J, with 6 bases between. The CDR3 DNA reads as TGTGCCAGCAGTGACCGAGCCTCTGGGGCCAACGTCCTGACTTTC. Amino acids: CASSDRASGANVLTF. The full variable domain, its missing parts supplied by reference TRBV2 and TRBJ2-6, is EPEVTQTPSHQVTQMGQEVILRCVPISNHLYFYWYRQILGQKVEFLVSFYNNEISEKSEIFDDQFSVERPDGSNFTLKIRSTKLEDSAMYFCASSDRASGANVLTFGAGSRLTVL.

The chain couples TRBV13 to TRBJ1-1, with 12 positions matching TRBD1. V was clipped by 1 base and J by 1 base; unmatched bases: 13. Germline CDR1 PRHDT, CDR2 FYEKMQ (reference sequence). This CDR3 is built from 20 residues. Written as DNA, the CDR3 is TGTGCCAGCAGCTTAGAACCGGGACAGGGGGCGTTACGGAGGAACACTGAAGCTTTCTTT. Amino acids: CASSLEPGQGALRRNTEAFF.

The chain couples TRBV7-3 to TRBJ2-6; D perhaps matches TRBD2 (5 bases). The CDR3 covers 13 residues. Germline V gene data show CDR1 as SGHTA and CDR2 as FQGTGA. V was shortened by 8 bases and J by 1 base, with 6 bases between the two germline ends. The CDR3 protein is CASRGSGANVLTF. The CDR3 nucleotides are TGTGCCAGCCGCGGGTCTGGGGCCAACGTCCTGACTTTC.

The CDR3, as DNA: TGCGCCAGCAGGGGACAGGCCAACACTGAAGCTTTCTTT. This gives the protein CASRGQANTEAFF. The chain recombines TRBV10-1 with TRBJ1-1; 8 nucleotides agree with TRBD1. The CDR3 covers 13 residues. J gave up 2 bases and V 6 bases, and 2 bases lay outside the gene matches. Germline CDR1 reads WNHNN; CDR2 reads SYGVQD (reference sequence).

This chain connects TRBV28 to TRBJ2-5; 9 nucleotides align to TRBD2. Trimming cost V 7 bases and J 3 bases; bases outside gene matches: 15. This CDR3 spans 17 amino acids. Germline CDR1 reads MDHEN; CDR2 reads SYDVKM. The CDR3 bases are TGTGCCAGCATTCCGGTCGGATCAGCGGGAGGAAAAGAGACCCAGTACTTC. This sequence encodes CASIPVGSAGGKETQYF.

The J gene is TRBJ2-4, the V gene TRBV11-1, with unresolved D. CDR1 is SGHAT, CDR2 FQDESV, per germline (reference sequence). The CDR3 contains 14 residues. V dropped 1 base and J dropped 7 bases, with 11 bases sitting between them. CDR3 sequence reads: CASSLETRSNIQYF. The CDR3 DNA is TGTGCCAGCAGCTTAGAGACCCGGAGTAACATTCAGTACTTC.

J is TRBJ1-2 and V is TRBV6-1, with 7 bases lining up with TRBD1. V gave up 2 bases and J gave up 8 bases; unmatched junction bases: 8. CDR3 length: 14 residues. Germline V gene data show CDR1 as MNHNS and CDR2 as SASEGT. In nucleotides, the CDR3 is TGTGCCAGCAGTGAAACAGGGGAGATGTTAGGCTACACCTTC. It is translated as CASSETGEMLGYTF.

J is TRBJ2-5 and V is TRBV6-5; 7 nucleotides agree with TRBD1. The CDR3 has 12 amino acids. J was trimmed by 4 bases and V by 5 bases; bases with no gene match: 1. Germline V gene sequence: CDR1 MNHEY, CDR2 SVGAGI. The chain's CDR3 is CASSRQGETQYF. In DNA form, the CDR3 reads TGTGCCAGCAGTCGACAGGGAGAGACCCAGTACTTC.

The gene calls are TRBV4-1 and TRBJ2-7, with 7 bases identical to TRBD1. CDR3 length equals 17 residues. Germline loops: CDR1 MGHRA, CDR2 YSYEKL. J lost 0 bases, V lost 0 bases, and 8 bases had no gene match. The CDR3 protein is CASSQEPTGSTSYEQYF. CDR3 DNA sequence: TGCGCCAGCAGCCAAGAACCGACAGGGTCGACCTCCTACGAGCAGTACTTC.

The V gene is TRBV6-6, the J gene TRBJ1-6; TRBD1 matches 10 bases. This CDR3 comprises 13 residues. Germline trimming cut 6 bases from V and 9 bases from J; bases unmatched to any gene: 2. Germline V gene data show CDR1 as MNHNY and CDR2 as SVGAGI (reference sequence). This CDR3 reads CASRGQGTSPLHF. The CDR3 bases are TGTGCCAGCAGGGGACAGGGGACTTCACCCCTCCACTTT.